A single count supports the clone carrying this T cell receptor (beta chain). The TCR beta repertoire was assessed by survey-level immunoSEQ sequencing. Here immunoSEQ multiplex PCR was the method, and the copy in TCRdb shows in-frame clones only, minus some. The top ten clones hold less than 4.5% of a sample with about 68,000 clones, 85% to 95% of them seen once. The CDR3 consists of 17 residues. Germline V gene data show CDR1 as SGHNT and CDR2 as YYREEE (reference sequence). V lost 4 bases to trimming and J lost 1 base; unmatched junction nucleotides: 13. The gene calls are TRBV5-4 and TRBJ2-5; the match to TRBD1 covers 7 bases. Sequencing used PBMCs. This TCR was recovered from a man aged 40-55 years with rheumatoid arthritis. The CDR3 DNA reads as TGTGCCAGCAGCCTCTGGGGGAGTGGGACAGCCCAAGAGACCCAGTACTTC. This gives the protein CASSLWGSGTAQETQYF.